This TCR beta chain emerged from a study of cytomegalovirus exposure and HLA in healthy donors. Study summary: Early released data comprised around 80 million unique TCRs from HLA-typed donors.

The CDR3 length is 16 residues. V lost 1 base and J lost 6, with 16 bases in between. From germline, CDR1 is SGHKS and CDR2 YYEKEE (reference sequence). To note about this clone: Its antigen is undetermined.

As for the donors, each was a healthy bone marrow donor. Both 60 Vbeta primers and 13 Jbeta primers went into the PCR. Produced via immunoSEQ multiplex PCR; TCRdb's table is partial and in-frame only. The data show a few hundred thousand clones, with around 83% seen just once and around 1.4% held by the top ten. General study results and limits: The number of N-insertions in an Asian-associated ancestry cluster was reportedly below the roughly 660-donor mean in a later analysis. Three chains linked to CMV were shown in vitro to be specific for CMV antigens.

Material for sequencing was PBMCs. This chain links TRBV5-5 with TRBJ2-2; TRBD1 is a possible D gene (5 bases). This receptor was taken from a girl under 18 in good health and CMV-seronegative. The CDR3 DNA is TGTGCCAGCAGCTTGTCGGCAGGGCAGGAGTCCGGGGAGCTGTTTTTT. This gives the protein CASSLSAGQESGELFF.